The 19 T cell receptor beta chains listed next were all sequenced from one sample in a study of cytomegalovirus exposure and HLA in healthy donors. Primers for the PCR totalled 60 Vbeta and 13 Jbeta. The protocol was immunoSEQ multiplex PCR, while the TCRdb copy is restricted to in-frame clones and leaves out a portion. This sample has 99,000 or so clones, with around a tenth found just once. Source material: PBMCs. These receptors were taken from a man between 40 and 49 years old in good health and CMV-seropositive.

The chain uses TRBV5-1 and TRBJ2-1; TRBD2 agrees at 10 bases. The germline CDR1 and CDR2 sequences are SGHRS and YFSETQ. The CDR3 runs to 17 residues. The V gene end was trimmed by 0 bases and the J gene end by 0 bases; junction bases not matched to a gene: 3. CDR3 residues: CASSLEASGSSYNEQFF. The DNA of the CDR3 is TGCGCCAGCAGCTTGGAGGCTAGCGGGAGCTCCTACAATGAGCAGTTCTTC.

In this sample, this clone turned up a few times. The rearrangement uses TRBV6-1 and TRBJ1-1, with 10 bases matching TRBD1. This CDR3 region has 14 residues. J gave up 6 bases and V 7 bases, and 8 bases lay outside the gene matches. Germline V lookup: CDR1 MNHNS, CDR2 SASEGT. The CDR3 loop is CASISWDRGPEAFF. In DNA form, the CDR3 reads TGTGCCAGCATATCCTGGGACAGGGGTCCTGAAGCTTTCTTT.

In this sample, this clone turned up a few times. The gene calls are TRBV29-1 and TRBJ2-7; perhaps TRBD1 as D (6 bases). V was clipped by 6 bases and J by 2 bases, with 17 bases between them. Germline V CDR1 and CDR2: SQVTM, ANQGSEA. This CDR3 has 14 amino acids. CDR3 residues: CSVRDRKNTYEQYF. CDR3 DNA sequence: TGCAGCGTGAGAGACAGGAAAAATACCTACGAGCAGTACTTC.

This clone was picked up a small number of times. V gene TRBV5-1 combines with J gene TRBJ2-7, with TRBD2 as a possible D gene (6 bases). The CDR3 is 15 amino acids. Germline-derived CDR1 and CDR2 are SGHRS and YFSETQ. Trimming removed 0 bases at V and 3 bases at J, with 13 bases between. CDR3 DNA sequence: TGCGCCAGCAGCTTGGTTGGGAGGCGGGTCTACGAGCAGTACTTC. Protein: CASSLVGRRVYEQYF.

This clone was recorded a few times. The chain is built from TRBV5-4 and TRBJ2-5, with D tentatively TRBD2 (6 bases). The CDR3 length is 15 residues. Germline CDR1 and CDR2: SGHNT and YYREEE (reference sequence). V dropped 4 bases and J dropped 4 bases, with 17 bases sitting between them. CDR3 residues: CASSDGLGLRETQYF. CDR3 bases: TGTGCCAGCAGCGATGGGCTAGGACTAAGAGAGACCCAGTACTTC.

This clone was seen a few times. This sequence joins TRBV5-1 and TRBJ2-7; perhaps TRBD1 as D (5 bases). Germline V gene sequence: CDR1 SGHRS, CDR2 YFSETQ. Trimming cost V 2 bases and J 6 bases, with 12 bases left between them. This CDR3 region has 13 residues. CDR3 amino acids: CASSLLSRGEQYF. The CDR3 coding sequence is TGCGCCAGCAGCTTATTAAGTAGGGGCGAGCAGTACTTC.

This clone was picked up a small number of times. CDR3 loop: CASSLAGRGQETQYF. CDR3 sequence (DNA): TGCGCCAGCAGCTTGGCGGGCAGGGGGCAAGAGACCCAGTACTTC. The chain links TRBV5-1 to TRBJ2-5; 7 bases align to TRBD1. Germline CDR1 is SGHRS and CDR2 is YFSETQ. V was clipped by 0 bases and J by 2 bases; unmatched bases: 4. The CDR3 sequence is 15 residues long.

This clone was observed a few times. This chain joins TRBV7-9 and TRBJ1-1, with 8 bases aligning to TRBD1. This CDR3 spans 19 amino acids. The germline V gene encodes CDR1 SEHNR and CDR2 FQNEAQ (reference sequence). The trim removed 5 bases at V and 1 base at J, leaving 18 bases unmatched. For the CDR3, the DNA is TGTGCCAGCAGCAACTTGCAAGGTCAGGGGGCTATGAGGAACACTGAAGCTTTCTTT. Amino acids: CASSNLQGQGAMRNTEAFF. Complete variable domain (other parts from reference TRBV7-9 and TRBJ1-1): DTGVSQNPRHKITKRGQNVTFRCDPISEHNRLYWYRQTLGQGPEFLTYFQNEAQLEKSRLLSDRFSAERPKGSFSTLEIQRTEQGDSAMYLCASSNLQGQGAMRNTEAFFGQGTRLTVV.

This clone was counted between two and nine times. This chain joins TRBV5-6 and TRBJ2-1; the D gene is possibly TRBD2 (5 bases). Per the germline V gene, CDR1 is SGHDT and CDR2 is YYEEEE. This CDR3 is built from 12 residues. Between the trimmed V and J ends, which lost 2 bases and 7 bases, there was a span of 7 bases. The CDR3 reads CASSFGGNEQFF. The CDR3 nucleotides read TGTGCCAGCAGCTTCGGAGGAAATGAGCAGTTCTTC.

The rearrangement joins TRBV10-3 to TRBJ2-2; D is undetermined. V was clipped by 4 bases and J by 8 bases, with 8 bases between them. The CDR3 runs 12 residues. The germline V gene has CDR1 ENHRY and CDR2 SYGVKD. CDR3 DNA: TGTGCCATCAGTGCCCCAATGGGGGAGCTGTTTTTT. It yields the protein CAISAPMGELFF.

This clone occurred a few times. J is TRBJ2-7 and V is TRBV7-9, with D perhaps TRBD1 (5 bases). V was clipped by 5 bases and J by 9 bases, with 14 bases between them. There are 12 residues in the CDR3. CDR1 and CDR2 (germline): SEHNR, FQNEAQ (reference sequence). The CDR3 DNA reads TGTGCCAGCAGCGGACACCTTAATGGGCAGTACTTC. Amino acid sequence: CASSGHLNGQYF.

The genes are TRBV5-4 and TRBJ2-2; D is unclear. V was shortened by 0 bases and J by 0 bases, with 6 bases between the two germline ends. Germline CDR1 and CDR2: SGHNT and YYREEE (reference sequence). The CDR3 runs to 15 residues. In DNA, the CDR3 is TGTGCCAGCAGCTTGGCCGGTTCGAACACCGGGGAGCTGTTTTTT. Translation gives CASSLAGSNTGELFF.

The J gene is TRBJ1-6, the V gene TRBV28; TRBD1 matches 7 bases. The CDR3 is 15 residues long. CDR1 MDHEN and CDR2 SYDVKM come from the germline V gene. Unmatched junction bases numbered 10, after V lost 6 bases and J lost 8 bases. In DNA, the CDR3 is TGTGCCAGCAGGGGACGGACAGGAGAGTATTCACCCCTCCACTTT. Protein: CASRGRTGEYSPLHF.

The chain employs TRBV29-1 and TRBJ2-7; 8 bases line up with TRBD1. The V and J ends lost 2 bases and 6 bases, in that order; junction bases with no gene match: 6. Germline CDR1 is SQVTM and CDR2 is ANQGSEA. This CDR3 region has 13 residues. The CDR3, as DNA: TGCAGCGTTGAATTGCCAGGGGGCGGCGAGCAGTACTTC. Amino acid sequence: CSVELPGGGEQYF.

The V gene is TRBV7-9, the J gene TRBJ2-2, with TRBD1 matching over 7 bases. V dropped 10 bases and J dropped 0; count of bases not matched to a gene: 11. Germline V gene data show CDR1 as SEHNR and CDR2 as FQNEAQ (reference sequence). The CDR3 sequence is 16 residues long. The CDR3 bases are TGTGCCATCCCCGGGACAGTCTTTACGAACACCGGGGAGCTGTTTTTT. It codes for CAIPGTVFTNTGELFF. The whole variable domain, remainder taken from reference TRBV7-9 and TRBJ2-2, is DTGVSQNPRHKITKRGQNVTFRCDPISEHNRLYWYRQTLGQGPEFLTYFQNEAQLEKSRLLSDRFSAERPKGSFSTLEIQRTEQGDSAMYLCAIPGTVFTNTGELFFGEGSRLTVL.

The CDR3 loop is CASSPQSYGYTF. As DNA, the CDR3 is TGTGCCAGCAGCCCACAGTCCTATGGCTACACCTTC. The chain employs TRBV7-9 and TRBJ1-2; D is uncertain. Germline-derived CDR1 and CDR2 are SEHNR and FQNEAQ (reference sequence). This CDR3 contains 12 residues. The germline V and J ends were trimmed by 5 bases and 4 bases, with 8 bases remaining between them.

This clone was seen more than once but under ten times. This chain connects TRBV2 to TRBJ1-1; no firm D call. V lost 7 bases, J lost 6 bases, and 15 bases lay in between. The CDR3 has 13 residues. The germline CDR1 and CDR2 sequences are SNHLY and FYNNEI. CDR3 sequence: CASKADLSSEAFF. The DNA of the CDR3 is TGTGCCAGCAAGGCGGATCTTTCCTCTGAAGCTTTCTTT.

This clone was observed a few times. V usage is TRBV19 and J usage is TRBJ2-7, with 8 bases matching TRBD1. The CDR3 has 12 residues. Germline loops: CDR1 LNHDA, CDR2 SQIVND (reference sequence). With V trimmed by 11 bases and J by 9 bases, 12 bases remained unmatched. CDR3 sequence (DNA): TGTGCCTGCCGGGACAGGTCGGACGGGCAGTACTTC. Translating gives CACRDRSDGQYF.

V is TRBV2 and J is TRBJ2-7, with 7 bases aligning to TRBD1. The germline V gene encodes CDR1 SNHLY and CDR2 FYNNEI. J was trimmed by 1 base and V by 5 bases; bases with no gene match: 11. CDR3 length equals 16 residues. The DNA for the CDR3 is TGTGCCAGCAGTACACCTGGGGACAGAGTTTCCTACGAGCAGTACTTC. It translates to CASSTPGDRVSYEQYF.